What follows is one T cell receptor beta chain and its context. Germline lookup yields CDR1 SGHTA and CDR2 FQGNSA. V lost 4 bases, J lost 4 bases, and 4 bases stayed unmatched. The CDR3 covers 14 residues. This entry is derived from a study of blood T cell repertoires in COVID-19. The participants were between roughly 18 and 100 years old and came from some 23 US areas. Repertoires were generated with immunoSEQ multiplex PCR, while TCRdb's copy carries only in-frame clones and drops some. Of some 340,000 clones listed, about 90% were seen once; the top ten hold under 5.5%. The sequence derives from a woman between 25 and 40 years old who had recovered from COVID-19. The rearrangement uses TRBV7-2 and TRBJ1-2; 9 bases fit TRBD1. The sequencing input was PBMCs or T cells enriched from blood (not recorded which). DNA for the CDR3: TGTGCCAGCAGCTCCGGGACAGGGCGCTATGGCTACACCTTC. Translation gives CASSSGTGRYGYTF.